These 2 T cell receptor beta chains came from one sample sequenced in a study of blood T cell repertoires in COVID-19. Clones were sequenced by immunoSEQ multiplex PCR, and TCRdb holds only the in-frame ones, with some missing. Of nearly 300,000 clones detected, 70% to 90% appear once; the ten largest clones hold approximately 7.2%. What was sequenced was peripheral blood. These receptors all come from a woman aged 25 to 39 who had recovered from COVID-19.

J is TRBJ2-7 and V is TRBV11-2, with no clear D. V was trimmed by 2 bases and J by 0 bases, leaving 8 bases between them. Looked up from germline, CDR1 is SGHAT and CDR2 is FQNNGV. This CDR3 is 14 amino acids long. CDR3 protein: CASSLQVSSYEQYF. The CDR3 DNA reads TGTGCCAGCAGCTTACAGGTTAGCTCCTACGAGCAGTACTTC.

The rearrangement joins TRBV27 to TRBJ1-2; no firm D call. Trimming took 4 bases from V and 1 from J, leaving 16 bases between them. The V gene's germline CDR1 is MNHEY and CDR2 SMNVEV (reference sequence). The CDR3 length is 16 residues. The DNA of the CDR3 is TGTGCCAGCAGTTCCATGCCGGGGATCTTTAACTATGGCTACACCTTC. Protein: CASSSMPGIFNYGYTF.